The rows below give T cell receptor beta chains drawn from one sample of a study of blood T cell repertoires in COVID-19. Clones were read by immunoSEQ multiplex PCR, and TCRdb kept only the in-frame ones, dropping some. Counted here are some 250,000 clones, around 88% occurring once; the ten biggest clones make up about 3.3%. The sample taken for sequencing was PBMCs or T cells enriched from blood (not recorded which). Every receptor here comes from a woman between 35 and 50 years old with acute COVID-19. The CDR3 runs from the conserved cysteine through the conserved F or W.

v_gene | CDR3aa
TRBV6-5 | CASNPTGRRTEAFF
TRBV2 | CASESGQDSYEQYF
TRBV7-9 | CASSSAPGGVNEQFF
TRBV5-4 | CASSLAASFHEQYF
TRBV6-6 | CASSSDSYEQYF
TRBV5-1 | CASSLGGHIPGSPLHF
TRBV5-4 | CASSLAGDTRVNRIF
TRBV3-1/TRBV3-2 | CASSQETRDSRTDTQYF
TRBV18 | CASSFSTLAALEQYF
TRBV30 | CAWRGLAGGYNTDTQYF
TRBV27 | CASRGTGWGNQPQHF
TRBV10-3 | CAISDLAGADTDTQYF
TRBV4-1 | CASSGTGGLGTEAFF
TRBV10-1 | CASKTRVTSNQPQHF
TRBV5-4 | CASSSLMALRTHNEQFF
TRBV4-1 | CASSQELNNQPQHF
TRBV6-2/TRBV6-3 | CASSYGLYSGRDEQYF
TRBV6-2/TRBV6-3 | CASSGGRRVETQYF
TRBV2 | CARGATGELFF
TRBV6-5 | CASRDKPTSGREQYF
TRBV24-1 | CATSDTGTVTGELFF
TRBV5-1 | CASSPSGQNNSPLHF
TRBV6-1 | CASSDGPTAQHF
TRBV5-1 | CASSLIGTGFGEQYF
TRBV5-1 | CASSPGIAGELFF
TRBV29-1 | CSVNTGRSGTDTQYF
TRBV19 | CASSTGGHSGNTIYF
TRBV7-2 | CASSFRQTGELFF
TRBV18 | CASSPTAGENTEAFF
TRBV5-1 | CASSMGLAGDLSYEQYF
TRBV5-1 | CASSTAGGIDTQYF
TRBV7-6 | CASSLVSRLSYNEQFF
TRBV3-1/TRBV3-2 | CASSQATGNFQETQYF
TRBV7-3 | CASSLGTGFVTGELFF
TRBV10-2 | CASSEGQTYEQYF
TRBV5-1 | CASSFEEETQYF
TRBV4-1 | CASSQDLGGGVTDTQYF
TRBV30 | CAWSVTGKGEQFF
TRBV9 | CASSVDLTNTEAFF
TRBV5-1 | CASSLGTGARQPQHF
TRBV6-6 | CASSYSGYEYF
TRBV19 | CASSIEWAAFF
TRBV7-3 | CASSPDRDTDTQYF
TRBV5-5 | CASSPIAGEVTGELFF
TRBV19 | CASTREARNEQFF
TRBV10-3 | CAISDRVGKLFF
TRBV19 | CASSMYGAASGYTF
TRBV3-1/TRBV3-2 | CASTNQGVRADTQYF
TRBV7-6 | CASSSRESNEQFF
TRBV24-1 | CATSPSNNEQFF
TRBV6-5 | CASRIGTGSYEQYF
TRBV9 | CASSVDLGQPQHF
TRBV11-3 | CASSILGLAGEKFF